Below are 20 T cell receptor beta chains sequenced from a single sample in a study of blood T cell repertoires in COVID-19 (dated by TCRdb to 2020 to 2021). Libraries were made using the immunoSEQ multiplex PCR assay. TCRdb holds this immuneACCESS table with in-frame rearrangements only. Some clones are missing; in checked studies, unresolved V genes explain under half, and the rest has no known cause. This sample holds about 200,000 clones; around 90% were observed only once. The top ten constitute under 7% of the sample. The sample was peripheral blood. The source is a man aged 55-75 years who had recovered from COVID-19.

This sequence joins TRBV6-5 and TRBJ1-3; a weak D match, TRBD1 (6 bases). The V end was cut by 2 bases, the J end by 0 bases, with 8 bases between. The CDR3 contains 15 residues. In germline, CDR1 is MNHEY, CDR2 SVGAGI. The chain's CDR3 is CASSYQGLSGNTIYF. For the CDR3, the DNA is TGTGCCAGCAGTTACCAGGGGCTCTCTGGAAACACCATATATTTT.

The chain employs TRBV27 and TRBJ2-2, with D possibly matching TRBD1 (5 bases). Germline V CDR1 and CDR2: MNHEY, SMNVEV (reference sequence). The CDR3 is made up of 15 amino acids. V was clipped by 3 bases and J by 5 bases, with 13 bases between them. The DNA of the CDR3 is TGTGCCAGCAGTTTCCAGGGTACGAGGACCGGGGAGCTGTTTTTT. Translating gives CASSFQGTRTGELFF.

The CDR3 bases are TGTGCCAGCAGACGCAGGGATCTCGCTGAAGCTTTCTTT. Residues: CASRRRDLAEAFF. The J gene is TRBJ1-1, the V gene TRBV6-5; possibly TRBD1 for D (5 bases). This CDR3 has 13 amino acids. The V and J ends lost 6 bases and 6 bases respectively, with 14 bases between them. The germline gives CDR1 MNHEY, CDR2 SVGAGI.

The chain's CDR3 is CASSTTLGQGMTQYF. The CDR3 DNA follows: TGTGCCAGTAGTACAACCCTCGGACAGGGGATGACCCAGTACTTC. The V call is TRBV19, the J call TRBJ2-5; 9 bases are a match to TRBD1. The germline V gene has CDR1 LNHDA and CDR2 SQIVND (reference sequence). There are 15 residues in the CDR3. The J segment lost 7 bases and the V segment lost 4 bases, leaving 10 bases of the junction unmatched.

The chain is built from TRBV18 and TRBJ2-7; D unresolved. This CDR3 is 13 amino acids long. Per germline, CDR1 KGHSH and CDR2 LQKENI. V dropped 4 bases and J dropped 2 bases, with 9 bases sitting between them. CDR3 in DNA: TGTGCCAGCTCACAAGAGAATCCCTACGAGCAGTACTTC. Translating gives CASSQENPYEQYF. The complete variable domain, with remaining parts taken from reference TRBV18 and TRBJ2-7, reads NAGVMQNPRHLVRRRGQEARLRCSPMKGHSHVYWYRQLPEEGLKFMVYLQKENIIDESGMPKERFSAEFPKEGPSILRIQQVVRGDSAAYFCASSQENPYEQYFGPGTRLTVT.

The chain carries TRBV6-4 and TRBJ2-3, with 12 bases matching TRBD2. CDR1 is MRHNA and CDR2 is SNTAGT in the germline V gene. The CDR3 totals 14 residues. Germline trimming cut 6 bases from V and 5 bases from J; bases unmatched to any gene: 3. This CDR3 is CASSPSGRGDTQYF. The DNA of the CDR3 is TGTGCCAGCAGCCCTAGCGGGAGGGGAGATACGCAGTATTTT.

This clone appeared a single time. The genes are TRBV3-1 (or the pseudogene TRBV3-2) and TRBJ1-5, with D possibly TRBD1 on 6 matching bases. Germline CDR1 and CDR2: LGHDT and YNNKEL (reference sequence). Deletions cut 5 bases from V and 2 bases from J, with 13 bases between. The CDR3 has 15 amino acids. The CDR3 coding sequence is TGTGCCAGCAGCAGGGACGCAGGGGGCAATCAGCCCCAGCATTTT. It yields the protein CASSRDAGGNQPQHF.

This chain joins TRBV7-2 and TRBJ2-1; TRBD1 is a possible D gene (6 bases). V shed 3 bases and J shed 4 bases, with 10 bases lying between them. The CDR3 runs 14 residues. Germline V lookup: CDR1 SGHTA, CDR2 FQGNSA. The CDR3 loop reads CASSFNRVYNEQFF. CDR3 DNA: TGTGCCAGCAGCTTTAACAGGGTATACAATGAGCAGTTCTTC.

This clone came up once. The chain links TRBV5-4 to TRBJ1-2; 7 bases fit TRBD1. The length of the CDR3 is 14 residues. The J segment lost 8 bases and the V segment lost 3 bases, leaving 10 bases of the junction unmatched. Germline values: CDR1 SGHNT, CDR2 YYREEE (reference sequence). In DNA form, the CDR3 reads TGTGCCAGCAGCTCCATCACAGGGGAGGACGGCTACACCTTC. The encoded protein is CASSSITGEDGYTF.

This clone has just one count. This chain links TRBV7-3 with TRBJ2-6, with unresolved D. This CDR3 comprises 16 residues. Between the trimmed V and J ends, which lost 2 bases and 4 bases, there was a span of 12 bases. The germline V gene encodes CDR1 SGHTA and CDR2 FQGTGA. The DNA for the CDR3 is TGTGCCAGCAGCTTAGTGAGAGTCTCCGGGGCCAACGTCCTGACTTTC. Protein sequence: CASSLVRVSGANVLTF.

This chain links TRBV27 with TRBJ1-1, with 8 bases lining up with TRBD1. The trim removed 9 bases at V and 5 bases at J, leaving 11 bases unmatched. This CDR3 is built from 14 residues. The germline CDR1 and CDR2 sequences are MNHEY and SMNVEV (reference sequence). The CDR3 here is CARKRTGQETEAFF. CDR3 bases: TGTGCCAGGAAAAGGACAGGGCAAGAGACTGAAGCTTTCTTT.

The rearrangement joins TRBV18 to TRBJ2-5, with D possibly being TRBD2 (5 bases). CDR1 and CDR2 from the germline V gene are KGHSH and LQKENI. The CDR3 consists of 14 residues. Trimming left V 1 base short and J 4 bases short, with 10 bases between. The CDR3, as DNA: TGTGCCAGCTCACCACTCTCGGGGAGAGAGACCCAGTACTTC. It is translated as CASSPLSGRETQYF.

The rearrangement uses TRBV7-2 and TRBJ1-2, with D possibly being TRBD1 (6 bases). The CDR3 totals 16 residues. The V end was cut by 5 bases, the J end by 0 bases, with 16 bases between. CDR1 is SGHTA, CDR2 FQGNSA, per germline. CDR3 sequence reads: CASSPDDRGTNYGYTF. In nucleotides, the CDR3 is TGTGCCAGCAGCCCCGATGATAGGGGGACTAACTATGGCTACACCTTC.

This clone was observed a few times. CDR3 sequence (DNA): TGTGCCAGCAGCCAAGATAGGGAGTCGTTCGGCTACACCTTC. Its protein product is CASSQDRESFGYTF. This chain joins TRBV3-1 (or the pseudogene TRBV3-2) and TRBJ1-2; D not resolved. V shed 0 bases and J shed 8 bases, with 13 bases lying between them. The CDR3 has 14 amino acids. Germline V gene sequence: CDR1 LGHDT, CDR2 YNNKEL (reference sequence).

The chain recombines TRBV7-2 with TRBJ1-3; D may be TRBD1 (5 bases). V was clipped by 8 bases and J by 7 bases, with 15 bases between them. Germline-derived CDR1 and CDR2 are SGHTA and FQGNSA. The CDR3 contains 13 residues. CDR3 region: CASRLGAGNTIYF. The CDR3 nucleotides read TGTGCCAGCCGCCTTGGGGCCGGGAACACCATATATTTT. Full variable domain (rest looked up from reference TRBV7-2 and TRBJ1-3): GAGVSQSPSNKVTEKGKDVELRCDPISGHTALYWYRQSLGQGLEFLIYFQGNSAPDKSGLPSDRFSAERTGGSVSTLTIQRTQQEDSAVYLCASRLGAGNTIYFGEGSWLTVV.

The gene calls are TRBV27 and TRBJ2-7; D may be TRBD2 (5 bases). CDR3 size: 13 residues. Trimming removed 5 bases from V and 4 bases from J, with 12 bases in between. Germline V gene sequence: CDR1 MNHEY, CDR2 SMNVEV (reference sequence). The CDR3 region is CASSAHGGYEQYF. The CDR3 bases are TGTGCCAGCAGTGCCCATGGCGGGTACGAGCAGTACTTC.

This chain connects TRBV7-8 to TRBJ2-7, with a weak D call TRBD1 (6 bases). Germline V gene data show CDR1 as SGHVS and CDR2 as FQNEAQ. V shed 5 bases and J shed 4 bases, with 15 bases lying between them. CDR3 length: 14 residues. The CDR3 here is CASSRTVPSYEQYF. The CDR3 DNA is TGTGCCAGCAGCCGGACAGTCCCATCATACGAGCAGTACTTC.

The rearrangement uses TRBV21-1 and TRBJ1-2. TRBV21-1 is designated a pseudogene. This CDR3 region has 14 residues. CDR3 in DNA: TGTGCCAGCAGCAATAGTTGGTTAATGCATGGCTACACCTTC. Translation: CASSNSWLMHGYTF.

J is TRBJ2-1 and V is TRBV11-2; 7 positions match TRBD2. This CDR3 has 15 amino acids. CDR1 and CDR2 (germline): SGHAT, FQNNGV. V was clipped by 4 bases and J by 7 bases; unmatched bases: 10. CDR3 region: CASSWSGTIINEQFF. The CDR3 nucleotides are TGTGCCAGCAGCTGGTCCGGGACTATTATAAATGAGCAGTTCTTC.

The V gene is TRBV19, the J gene TRBJ1-2; 11 bases match TRBD1. V trimming: 7 bases; J trimming: 4 bases; junction bases outside the gene matches: 11. Looked up from germline, CDR1 is LNHDA and CDR2 is SQIVND (reference sequence). This CDR3 is 16 amino acids long. The CDR3: CASTWNPGQGGYGYTF. CDR3 DNA sequence: TGTGCCAGTACATGGAACCCGGGACAGGGGGGCTATGGCTACACCTTC. The full variable domain, with the rest looked up from reference TRBV19 and TRBJ1-2, is DGGITQSPKYLFRKEGQNVTLSCEQNLNHDAMYWYRQDPGQGLRLIYYSQIVNDFQKGDIAEGYSVSREKKESFPLTVTSAQKNPTAFYLCASTWNPGQGGYGYTFGSGTRLTVV.